The 2 T cell receptor beta chains below come from one sample, sequenced in a study of OX40 agonist ivuxolimab in advanced cancers. Libraries were prepared by immunoSEQ multiplex PCR; TCRdb keeps only in-frame clonotypes and omits some of them. The sample gives almost 80,000 clones, roughly 84% of which show up once; over 0.2% is in the top ten. Specimen: CD4+ or CD8+ T cells sorted from blood, collected in a trial of the OX40 agonist ivuxolimab. The receptors come from an adult with an advanced solid tumor such as melanoma, head and neck, liver or kidney cancer.

This clone was recorded only once. This chain uses TRBV5-1 with TRBJ1-2, with D possibly matching TRBD1 (5 bases). This CDR3 contains 14 residues. The V end lost 0 bases, the J end lost 6 bases, and 12 bases lay between the germline ends. The V gene's germline CDR1 is SGHRS and CDR2 YFSETQ. The CDR3 loop reads CASSLEGVTDGYTF. In DNA, the CDR3 is TGCGCCAGCAGCTTGGAGGGTGTGACAGATGGCTACACCTTC.

V usage is TRBV7-7 and J usage is TRBJ2-7, with D perhaps TRBD1 (6 bases). V lost 5 bases, J lost 2 bases, and 10 bases lay in between. CDR1 is SSHAT, CDR2 FNYEAQ, per germline (reference sequence). This CDR3 contains 13 residues. CDR3 bases: TGTGCCAGCAGCCTCAGGGGCACCTACGAGCAGTACTTC. Translation gives CASSLRGTYEQYF.